The 11 T cell receptor beta chains reported below all come from one sample, sequenced in a study of T cells in Graves' hyperthyroidism and ophthalmopathy. The investigators amplified TCR beta CDR3 regions from RNA transcripts. Primed by the HTBI set, a first-round RT-PCR was run on the TCR CDR3. TCRdb analysed the multiplex PCR reads with MiXCR anew, one entry per CDR3 protein. Of hundreds of thousands of distinct CDR3 sequences in the sample, 38% are singletons; the top ten hold 7% to 10%. The sequenced material came from blood. All receptors derive from a man between 18 and 35 years old with Graves' hyperthyroidism.

For this clonotype: At one of its ends the junction is not consistent with the germline gene, which may arise from a read error. The chain carries TRBV7-6 and TRBJ1-2, with D perhaps matching TRBD1 (6 bases). CDR3 length: 15 residues. The germline gives CDR1 SGHVS, CDR2 FNYEAQ. CDR3 region: CASSLTEGDPYGHTF. The CDR3 nucleotides read TGTGCCAGCAGCTTAACGGAGGGGGACCCCTATGGCCACACCTTC.

The V and J genes are TRBV29-1 and TRBJ2-6, with 7 bases lining up with TRBD1. Germline V gene data show CDR1 as SQVTM and CDR2 as ANQGSEA. The CDR3 extends over 17 amino acids. The V segment lost 7 bases and the J segment 2 bases; nucleotides outside the gene matches: 14. In nucleotides, the CDR3 is TGCAGCGCCCGACGGGGAGATGGGACAGCTGGGGCCAACGTCCTGACTTTC. Translated, it gives CSARRGDGTAGANVLTF.

The J gene is TRBJ1-4, the V gene TRBV12-3 or TRBV12-4; D remains ambiguous. The V gene lost 7 bases and the J gene lost 6 bases, with 9 bases spanning the gap. This CDR3 region has 12 residues. The CDR3, as DNA: TGTGCCAGCACCCTTTGGGATGAAAAACTGTTTTTT. It encodes CASTLWDEKLFF.

V is TRBV25-1 and J is TRBJ2-6, with a possible D match to TRBD2 (5 bases). Germline loops: CDR1 MGHDK, CDR2 SYGVNS. The CDR3 covers 16 residues. V was trimmed by 3 bases and J by 0 bases, leaving 9 bases between them. In nucleotides, the CDR3 is TGTGCCAGCAGTGATCTCGGGGACTCTGGGGCCAACGTCCTGACTTTC. It is translated as CASSDLGDSGANVLTF.

This clonotype was detected a few times. This chain connects TRBV20-1 to TRBJ2-5, with 7 bases fitting TRBD2. CDR3 length: 14 amino acids. V dropped 0 bases and J dropped 3; count of bases not matched to a gene: 4. Germline V gene sequence: CDR1 DFQATT, CDR2 SNEGSKA (reference sequence). The DNA for the CDR3 is TGCAGTGCTAGAGATCTCCTAGCGGAAGAGACCCAGTACTTC. Protein: CSARDLLAEETQYF.

J is TRBJ2-5 and V is TRBV4-1, with 8 bases fitting TRBD1. Germline-derived CDR1 and CDR2 are MGHRA and YSYEKL. The CDR3 totals 18 residues. V shed 0 bases and J 6 bases; nucleotides not matched to a gene: 15. The CDR3 DNA is TGCGCCAGCAGCCAAGATTGGTTAGGACAGGGAATTCAAAAGACCCAGTACTTC. Translating it yields CASSQDWLGQGIQKTQYF.

The chain is built from TRBV2 and TRBJ1-1; TRBD1 agrees at 7 bases. This CDR3 is built from 16 residues. Germline lookup yields CDR1 SNHLY and CDR2 FYNNEI. The V segment lost 5 bases and the J segment 3 bases; nucleotides outside the gene matches: 12. DNA for the CDR3: TGTGCCAGCAGTCCAACTACCGGGACAGAACACACTGAAGCTTTCTTT. It encodes CASSPTTGTEHTEAFF.

This clonotype turned up a few times. This chain links TRBV11-3 with TRBJ1-3, with 8 nucleotides matching TRBD1. This CDR3 spans 15 amino acids. The trim removed 4 bases at V and 4 bases at J, leaving 6 bases unmatched. Germline CDR1 and CDR2: SGHNT and YENEEA. The CDR3 protein is CASSSPDRVGNTIYF. The CDR3 DNA reads as TGTGCCAGCAGCTCCCCGGACAGGGTGGGAAACACCATATATTTT.

The chain recombines TRBV19 with TRBJ2-2, with D possibly matching TRBD1 (5 bases). Germline values: CDR1 LNHDA, CDR2 SQIVND (reference sequence). The CDR3 consists of 14 residues. V was trimmed by 6 bases and J by 6 bases, leaving 14 bases between them. In nucleotides, the CDR3 is TGTGCCAGTAGCACAGGTGAAGAGCCCGGGGAGCTGTTTTTT. Protein sequence: CASSTGEEPGELFF.

This clonotype showed up many times. The V and J genes are TRBV7-9 and TRBJ2-7; TRBD1 matches 12 bases. Germline V gene lookup returns CDR1 SEHNR and CDR2 FQNEAQ (reference sequence). Losses at the gene ends were 1 base for V and 2 bases for J; bases not matched to a gene: 3. The CDR3 runs 16 residues. CDR3 sequence (DNA): TGTGCCAGCAGCTTAGGGGGACAGGGGGCGGCCTACGAGCAGTACTTC. This encodes CASSLGGQGAAYEQYF.

The chain carries TRBV10-3 and TRBJ2-2; D gene ambiguous. The CDR3 sequence is 15 residues long. The V and J ends lost 0 bases and 5 bases respectively, with 10 bases between them. Germline V gives CDR1 ENHRY, CDR2 SYGVKD. CDR3 in amino acids: CAISESDGFTGELFF. The CDR3 DNA follows: TGTGCCATCAGTGAGTCTGATGGGTTTACCGGGGAGCTGTTTTTT.